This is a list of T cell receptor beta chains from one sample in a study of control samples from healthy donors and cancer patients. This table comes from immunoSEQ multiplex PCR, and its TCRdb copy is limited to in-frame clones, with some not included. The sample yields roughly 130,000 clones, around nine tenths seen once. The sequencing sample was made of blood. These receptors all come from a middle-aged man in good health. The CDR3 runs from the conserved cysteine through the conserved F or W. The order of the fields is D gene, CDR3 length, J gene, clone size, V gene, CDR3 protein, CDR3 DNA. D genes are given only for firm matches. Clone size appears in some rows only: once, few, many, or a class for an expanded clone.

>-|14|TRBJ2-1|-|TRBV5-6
CASSLMGLYNEQFF
TGTGCCAGCAGCTTGATGGGACTTTACAATGAGCAGTTCTTC
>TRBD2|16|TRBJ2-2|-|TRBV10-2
CASSALAGGPNGELFF
TGCGCCAGCAGCGCTCTAGCGGGGGGGCCTAACGGGGAGCTGTTTTTT
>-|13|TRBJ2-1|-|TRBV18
CASSPPFGNEQFF
TGTGCCAGCTCACCACCGTTTGGGAATGAGCAGTTCTTC
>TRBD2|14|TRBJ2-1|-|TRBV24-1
CATGRAGAYNEQFF
TGTGCCACCGGGAGGGCGGGGGCCTACAATGAGCAGTTCTTC
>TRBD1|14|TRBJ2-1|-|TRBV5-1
CASSPDKGANEQFF
TGCGCCAGCAGCCCGGACAAGGGGGCGAATGAGCAGTTCTTC
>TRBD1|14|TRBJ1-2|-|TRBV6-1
CASSEALQGYGYTF
TGTGCCAGCAGTGAAGCGCTACAGGGGTATGGCTACACCTTC
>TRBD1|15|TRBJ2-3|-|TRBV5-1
CASSLAGQGKDTQYF
TGCGCCAGCAGCTTGGCGGGACAGGGGAAAGATACGCAGTATTTT
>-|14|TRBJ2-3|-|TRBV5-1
CASSLSWNTDTQYF
TGCGCCAGCAGCCTCTCATGGAACACAGATACGCAGTATTTT
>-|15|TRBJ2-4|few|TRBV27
CASSSPGVAKNIQYF
TGTGCCAGCAGTTCCCCGGGTGTAGCCAAAAACATTCAGTACTTC
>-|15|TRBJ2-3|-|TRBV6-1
CASSEGTARTDTQYF
TGTGCCAGCAGTGAAGGGACGGCTAGGACAGATACGCAGTATTTT
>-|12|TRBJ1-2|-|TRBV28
CASSAGVSGYTF
TGTGCCAGCAGTGCAGGGGTTTCGGGCTACACCTTC
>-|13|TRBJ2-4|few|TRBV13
CASSLRTDNIQYF
TGTGCCAGCAGCTTAAGGACAGACAACATTCAGTACTTC
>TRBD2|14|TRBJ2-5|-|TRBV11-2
CASSLGPAGETQYF
TGTGCCAGCAGCTTAGGCCCAGCGGGGGAGACCCAGTACTTC
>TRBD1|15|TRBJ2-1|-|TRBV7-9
CASSLFRTGGHEQFF
TGTGCCAGCAGCTTATTCCGGACAGGGGGTCATGAGCAGTTCTTC
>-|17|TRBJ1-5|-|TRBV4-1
CASSQDPGHPSNQPQHF
TGCGCCAGCAGCCAAGATCCCGGACACCCTAGCAATCAGCCCCAGCATTTT
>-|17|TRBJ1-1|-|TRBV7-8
CASSLARAGIVNTEAFF
TGTGCCAGCAGCTTAGCGAGGGCAGGGATCGTGAACACTGAAGCTTTCTTT
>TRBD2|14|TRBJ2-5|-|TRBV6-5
CASSYWGGQETQYF
TGTGCCAGCAGTTACTGGGGGGGACAAGAGACCCAGTACTTC
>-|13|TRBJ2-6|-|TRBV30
CAFQGSGANVLTF
TGTGCCTTCCAGGGCTCTGGGGCCAACGTCCTGACTTTC
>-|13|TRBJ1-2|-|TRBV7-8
CASSRQDYHGYTF
TGTGCCAGCAGCCGTCAGGATTACCATGGCTACACCTTC
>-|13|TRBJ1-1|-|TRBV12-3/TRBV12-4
CASSLTSGTEAFF
TGTGCCAGCAGTTTAACGTCCGGGACTGAAGCTTTCTTT